A selection of T cell receptor beta chains follows, all from one sample in a study of blood T cell repertoires in COVID-19. Sequenced by immunoSEQ multiplex PCR; TCRdb stores in-frame clones only, minus some. In the table there are nearly 400,000 clones, around 92% of which are singletons. Source material: PBMCs or T cells enriched from blood (not recorded which). These TCRs come from a woman in her twenties or thirties who had recovered from COVID-19. Each CDR3 is given with its conserved first and last residue. The order of the fields is J gene, V gene, clone size, D gene, CDR3 protein, CDR3 DNA. A D gene is named only where the DNA matches it firmly. Some rows have no size entry. The others give once, few or many, or a class for an expanded clone.

J gene: TRBJ2-1; V gene: TRBV7-2; clone size: .; D gene: .; CDR3 protein: CASSLSPGSGNEQFF; CDR3 DNA: TGTGCCAGCAGCTTAAGTCCGGGGAGCGGGAATGAGCAGTTCTTC
J gene: TRBJ1-2; V gene: TRBV5-4; clone size: once; D gene: .; CDR3 protein: CASSLGGLWGYTF; CDR3 DNA: TGTGCCAGCAGCTTGGGCGGACTTTGGGGCTACACCTTC
J gene: TRBJ1-2; V gene: TRBV7-9; clone size: .; D gene: .; CDR3 protein: CASSTSNRKGYGYTF; CDR3 DNA: TGTGCCAGCAGCACCTCCAACAGGAAAGGCTATGGCTACACCTTC
J gene: TRBJ2-4; V gene: TRBV12-5; clone size: .; D gene: TRBD1; CDR3 protein: CASGLGTDLAKNIQYF; CDR3 DNA: TGTGCTAGTGGTTTAGGGACAGACCTAGCCAAAAACATTCAGTACTTC
J gene: TRBJ2-5; V gene: TRBV7-2; clone size: .; D gene: .; CDR3 protein: CASSAGQTWETQYF; CDR3 DNA: TGTGCCAGCAGCGCGGGACAGACATGGGAGACCCAGTACTTC
J gene: TRBJ2-6; V gene: TRBV30; clone size: .; D gene: .; CDR3 protein: CAHSKGAGANVLTF; CDR3 DNA: TGTGCCCACTCAAAGGGGGCTGGGGCCAACGTCCTGACTTTC
J gene: TRBJ1-1; V gene: TRBV5-1; clone size: .; D gene: .; CDR3 protein: CASSLQGGGRNTEAFF; CDR3 DNA: TGCGCCAGCAGCTTACAAGGCGGGGGTAGGAACACTGAAGCTTTCTTT
J gene: TRBJ1-5; V gene: TRBV7-8; clone size: .; D gene: .; CDR3 protein: CASSFRDTINQPQHF; CDR3 DNA: TGTGCCAGCAGCTTTCGGGACACTATTAATCAGCCCCAGCATTTT
J gene: TRBJ2-3; V gene: TRBV2; clone size: .; D gene: TRBD1; CDR3 protein: CASGEHRDRQLSTDTQYF; CDR3 DNA: TGTGCCAGCGGGGAGCATAGGGACAGGCAGTTGTCCACAGATACGCAGTATTTT
J gene: TRBJ2-1; V gene: TRBV5-4; clone size: .; D gene: .; CDR3 protein: CASSRDLYEQFF; CDR3 DNA: TGTGCCAGCAGCCGGGACTTATATGAGCAGTTCTTC
J gene: TRBJ1-5; V gene: TRBV30; clone size: .; D gene: TRBD1; CDR3 protein: CAWSVRGRGRNQPQHF; CDR3 DNA: TGTGCCTGGAGTGTAAGGGGGCGCGGACGCAATCAGCCCCAGCATTTT
J gene: TRBJ2-5; V gene: TRBV5-1; clone size: .; D gene: .; CDR3 protein: CASSLYPRDTYQETQYF; CDR3 DNA: TGCGCCAGCAGCTTATATCCCCGGGACACATACCAAGAGACCCAGTACTTC
J gene: TRBJ1-2; V gene: TRBV7-9; clone size: .; D gene: .; CDR3 protein: CASSLASQGGYTF; CDR3 DNA: TGTGCCAGCAGCTTAGCTTCGCAGGGGGGCTACACCTTC
J gene: TRBJ2-5; V gene: TRBV9; clone size: .; D gene: .; CDR3 protein: CASSVNPGETQYF; CDR3 DNA: TGTGCCAGCAGCGTAAATCCGGGGGAGACCCAGTACTTC
J gene: TRBJ1-2; V gene: TRBV30; clone size: .; D gene: TRBD1; CDR3 protein: CAWNWDRGYGYTF; CDR3 DNA: TGTGCCTGGAATTGGGACAGGGGCTATGGCTACACCTTC
J gene: TRBJ2-5; V gene: TRBV15; clone size: .; D gene: .; CDR3 protein: CATTEGSQETQYF; CDR3 DNA: TGTGCCACCACGGAGGGGAGCCAAGAGACCCAGTACTTC
J gene: TRBJ2-7; V gene: TRBV2; clone size: .; D gene: TRBD1; CDR3 protein: CASAKLAGGRDEQYF; CDR3 DNA: TGTGCCAGCGCTAAGCTGGCAGGGGGACGCGACGAGCAGTACTTC
J gene: TRBJ1-4; V gene: TRBV18; clone size: .; D gene: .; CDR3 protein: CASSLGTREKLFF; CDR3 DNA: TGTGCCAGCTCACTCGGGACAAGGGAAAAACTGTTTTTT
J gene: TRBJ2-3; V gene: TRBV15; clone size: .; D gene: TRBD1; CDR3 protein: CATSTSEGAQGDTQYF; CDR3 DNA: TGTGCCACCAGCACCTCAGAGGGGGCGCAGGGAGATACGCAGTATTTT
J gene: TRBJ2-1; V gene: TRBV11-2; clone size: .; D gene: .; CDR3 protein: CASSLVGGIYNEQFF; CDR3 DNA: TGTGCCAGCAGCTTAGTTGGGGGGATCTACAATGAGCAGTTCTTC
J gene: TRBJ2-2; V gene: TRBV18; clone size: .; D gene: .; CDR3 protein: CASSRTGDSRNTGELFF; CDR3 DNA: TGTGCCAGCTCCCGAACGGGCGACAGCAGAAACACCGGGGAGCTGTTTTTT
J gene: TRBJ1-5; V gene: TRBV6-5; clone size: .; D gene: TRBD1; CDR3 protein: CASSTGGNQPQHF; CDR3 DNA: TGTGCCAGCAGTACAGGGGGCAATCAGCCCCAGCATTTT
J gene: TRBJ1-6; V gene: TRBV5-6; clone size: .; D gene: .; CDR3 protein: CASSLNRGRGNSPLHF; CDR3 DNA: TGTGCCAGCAGCTTGAATCGGGGCAGGGGCAATTCACCCCTCCACTTT
J gene: TRBJ1-2; V gene: TRBV28; clone size: .; D gene: .; CDR3 protein: CASSSLSNYGYTF; CDR3 DNA: TGTGCCAGCAGTTCTTTATCCAACTATGGCTACACCTTC
J gene: TRBJ1-1; V gene: TRBV5-1; clone size: .; D gene: TRBD1; CDR3 protein: CASSLNRGNTEAFF; CDR3 DNA: TGCGCCAGCAGCCTCAACAGGGGGAACACTGAAGCTTTCTTT
J gene: TRBJ2-2; V gene: TRBV10-3; clone size: .; D gene: .; CDR3 protein: CAISVRGARGGELFF; CDR3 DNA: TGTGCCATCAGTGTCCGGGGGGCGCGTGGCGGGGAGCTGTTTTTT
J gene: TRBJ2-7; V gene: TRBV29-1; clone size: few; D gene: TRBD1; CDR3 protein: CSVARDSSTTYEQYF; CDR3 DNA: TGCAGCGTTGCACGGGACAGCTCTACCACCTACGAGCAGTACTTC
J gene: TRBJ2-2; V gene: TRBV5-1; clone size: .; D gene: TRBD2; CDR3 protein: CASRTLAGGRNTGELFF; CDR3 DNA: TGCGCCAGCAGAACCCTAGCGGGAGGACGGAACACCGGGGAGCTGTTTTTT
J gene: TRBJ2-3; V gene: TRBV11-3; clone size: .; D gene: .; CDR3 protein: CASSVRGPDTQYF; CDR3 DNA: TGTGCCAGCAGCGTAAGGGGCCCAGATACGCAGTATTTT
J gene: TRBJ2-3; V gene: TRBV7-2; clone size: .; D gene: .; CDR3 protein: CASSSRGHGGNTQYF; CDR3 DNA: TGTGCCAGCAGCTCCAGAGGACACGGTGGAAATACGCAGTATTTT
J gene: TRBJ1-2; V gene: TRBV4-3; clone size: .; D gene: TRBD1; CDR3 protein: CASSQGVIDVTGPYYGYTF; CDR3 DNA: TGCGCCAGCAGCCAAGGGGTTATTGATGTGACAGGGCCTTACTATGGCTACACCTTC
J gene: TRBJ2-5; V gene: TRBV13; clone size: .; D gene: TRBD2; CDR3 protein: CASSPRGSGSWETQYF; CDR3 DNA: TGTGCCAGCAGCCCCCGAGGTAGCGGGAGTTGGGAGACCCAGTACTTC
J gene: TRBJ2-3; V gene: TRBV5-1; clone size: .; D gene: .; CDR3 protein: CASSFMLSRLLEDTQYF; CDR3 DNA: TGCGCCAGCAGTTTCATGCTGTCAAGACTACTCGAAGATACGCAGTATTTT
J gene: TRBJ2-1; V gene: TRBV28; clone size: .; D gene: .; CDR3 protein: CASSLELSYNEQFF; CDR3 DNA: TGTGCCAGCAGTCTGGAGTTATCCTACAATGAGCAGTTCTTC
J gene: TRBJ1-1; V gene: TRBV11-3; clone size: few; D gene: TRBD1; CDR3 protein: CASSLTGRGEAFF; CDR3 DNA: TGTGCCAGCAGTTTGACAGGGCGCGGGGAAGCTTTCTTT
J gene: TRBJ1-2; V gene: TRBV28; clone size: .; D gene: TRBD1; CDR3 protein: CASSPLDRTNYGYTF; CDR3 DNA: TGTGCCAGCAGCCCGTTGGACAGGACTAACTATGGCTACACCTTC
J gene: TRBJ2-4; V gene: TRBV3-1/TRBV3-2; clone size: once; D gene: .; CDR3 protein: CASSPPGVLAKNIQYF; CDR3 DNA: TGTGCCAGCAGCCCTCCGGGAGTCCTAGCCAAAAACATTCAGTACTTC
J gene: TRBJ2-5; V gene: TRBV27; clone size: .; D gene: .; CDR3 protein: CASSPRVTDQETQYF; CDR3 DNA: TGTGCCAGCAGTCCCAGGGTAACGGACCAAGAGACCCAGTACTTC
J gene: TRBJ1-2; V gene: TRBV15; clone size: once; D gene: TRBD1; CDR3 protein: CATNTGGGNYGYTF; CDR3 DNA: TGTGCCACCAACACAGGGGGAGGGAACTATGGCTACACCTTC
J gene: TRBJ1-2; V gene: TRBV29-1; clone size: few; D gene: TRBD1; CDR3 protein: CSVPGQLNYGYTF; CDR3 DNA: TGCAGCGTTCCGGGACAGCTGAACTATGGCTACACCTTC
J gene: TRBJ2-7; V gene: TRBV27; clone size: .; D gene: TRBD1; CDR3 protein: CASSPPPGQGTEQYF; CDR3 DNA: TGTGCCAGCAGTCCACCTCCGGGACAGGGTACCGAGCAGTACTTC
J gene: TRBJ1-1; V gene: TRBV7-9; clone size: few; D gene: TRBD1; CDR3 protein: CASSLTGSNTEAFF; CDR3 DNA: TGTGCCAGCAGTTTGACAGGGTCGAACACTGAAGCTTTCTTT
J gene: TRBJ1-1; V gene: TRBV19; clone size: .; D gene: .; CDR3 protein: CASSTGSNTEAFF; CDR3 DNA: TGTGCCAGCTCCACAGGTTCGAACACTGAAGCTTTCTTT
J gene: TRBJ1-2; V gene: TRBV13; clone size: .; D gene: .; CDR3 protein: CASSFIGNGYTF; CDR3 DNA: TGTGCCAGCAGCTTCATCGGGAATGGCTACACCTTC
J gene: TRBJ2-5; V gene: TRBV12-3/TRBV12-4; clone size: .; D gene: .; CDR3 protein: CASKPGVEETQYF; CDR3 DNA: TGTGCCAGCAAACCAGGGGTGGAAGAGACCCAGTACTTC
J gene: TRBJ1-1; V gene: TRBV19; clone size: few; D gene: TRBD1; CDR3 protein: CASSARATGVVMNTEAFF; CDR3 DNA: TGTGCCAGTAGTGCCCGGGCCACAGGGGTAGTGATGAACACTGAAGCTTTCTTT
J gene: TRBJ1-2; V gene: TRBV7-9; clone size: .; D gene: TRBD1; CDR3 protein: CASSLAGTDYGYTF; CDR3 DNA: TGTGCCAGCAGCTTAGCCGGGACAGACTATGGCTACACCTTC
J gene: TRBJ2-2; V gene: TRBV9; clone size: .; D gene: .; CDR3 protein: CASSVVGGVNTGELFF; CDR3 DNA: TGTGCCAGCAGCGTAGTTGGAGGGGTGAATACCGGGGAGCTGTTTTTT
J gene: TRBJ1-2; V gene: TRBV7-9; clone size: .; D gene: .; CDR3 protein: CASSPLEAQGRYGYTF; CDR3 DNA: TGTGCCAGCAGCCCGTTGGAGGCACAGGGTAGGTATGGCTACACCTTC
J gene: TRBJ1-2; V gene: TRBV4-2; clone size: .; D gene: .; CDR3 protein: CASSQEGAVKQYGYTF; CDR3 DNA: TGTGCCAGCAGCCAAGAGGGGGCAGTAAAACAGTATGGCTACACCTTC
J gene: TRBJ1-2; V gene: TRBV6-5; clone size: few; D gene: .; CDR3 protein: CASSQGTLFTGYTF; CDR3 DNA: TGTGCCAGCAGTCAGGGGACCCTCTTCACTGGCTACACCTTC
J gene: TRBJ1-1; V gene: TRBV11-1; clone size: .; D gene: .; CDR3 protein: CASSPLYTEAFF; CDR3 DNA: TGTGCCAGCAGCCCCCTGTACACTGAAGCTTTCTTT
J gene: TRBJ2-2; V gene: TRBV6-2/TRBV6-3; clone size: .; D gene: .; CDR3 protein: CASSPMGSGELFF; CDR3 DNA: TGTGCCAGCAGTCCAATGGGCTCCGGGGAGCTGTTTTTT
J gene: TRBJ2-3; V gene: TRBV24-1; clone size: .; D gene: TRBD1; CDR3 protein: CATSGRRGSDTDTQYF; CDR3 DNA: TGTGCCACCAGTGGTCGCAGGGGGAGTGACACAGATACGCAGTATTTT